The 32 T cell receptor beta chains below were found in one sample sequenced in a study of blood T cell repertoires in COVID-19. The protocol was immunoSEQ multiplex PCR, while the TCRdb copy is restricted to in-frame clones and leaves out a portion. The profile shows some 120,000 clones, 85% to 90% of them singletons. Sequences were obtained from peripheral blood. Receptors originate from a human donor with acute or convalescent COVID-19. The donor label of this sample is uncertain.

The table lists this clone with a few counts. This sequence joins TRBV28 and TRBJ2-7; TRBD2 is a possible D gene (6 bases). The V gene's germline CDR1 is MDHEN and CDR2 SYDVKM. The V and J ends lost 5 bases and 6 bases respectively, with 17 bases between them. CDR3 length: 14 residues. DNA for the CDR3: TGTGCCAGCAGTCGAGGGGCCGGGAGCGGCGAGCAGTACTTC. This translates into CASSRGAGSGEQYF.

The rearrangement uses TRBV28 and TRBJ2-7; 8 nucleotides line up with TRBD1. The CDR3 spans 16 residues. Germline V CDR1 and CDR2: MDHEN, SYDVKM. With 6 bases clipped from V and 6 bases from J, the junction kept 16 bases outside the gene matches. The CDR3 spells CASSSPGQGKGGEQYF. For the CDR3, the DNA is TGTGCCAGCAGCTCTCCAGGACAGGGAAAAGGAGGCGAGCAGTACTTC.

This chain uses TRBV19 with TRBJ1-1; perhaps TRBD1 as D (5 bases). This CDR3 comprises 17 residues. Trimming took 1 base from V and 5 from J, leaving 20 bases between them. Germline loops: CDR1 LNHDA, CDR2 SQIVND (reference sequence). The CDR3: CASSIVFDGRRGTEAFF. The CDR3 DNA reads as TGTGCCAGTAGTATAGTTTTTGATGGACGTCGGGGGACTGAAGCTTTCTTT. Looking up the rest from reference TRBV19 and TRBJ1-1 gives the full variable domain: DGGITQSPKYLFRKEGQNVTLSCEQNLNHDAMYWYRQDPGQGLRLIYYSQIVNDFQKGDIAEGYSVSREKKESFPLTVTSAQKNPTAFYLCASSIVFDGRRGTEAFFGQGTRLTVV.

V is TRBV28 and J is TRBJ1-3; D remains unclear. Trimming took off 6 bases at V and 8 bases at J, with 8 bases between the two ends. The germline V gene encodes CDR1 MDHEN and CDR2 SYDVKM. This CDR3 has 11 residues. CDR3 in DNA: TGTGCCAGCAGCCAGGTGGACACCATATATTTT. Translating gives CASSQVDTIYF.

Written as DNA, the CDR3 is TGTGCCAGCAGCACAAACAAAAAACCGGGGAATGAAGCTTTCTTT. Its protein product is CASSTNKKPGNEAFF. The genes are TRBV11-2 and TRBJ1-1; D not certain. Trimming stripped 5 bases from V and 7 bases from J, with 20 bases between. The CDR3 has 15 amino acids. The germline gives CDR1 SGHAT, CDR2 FQNNGV.

J is TRBJ2-3 and V is TRBV19; 7 nucleotides align to TRBD2. The V segment lost 8 bases and the J segment 5 bases; nucleotides outside the gene matches: 25. The CDR3 is 19 residues long. The germline gives CDR1 LNHDA, CDR2 SQIVND (reference sequence). The CDR3 bases are TGTGCCAGTTTCCAAAGGGCTGCGGGGAGGGTGCCGTTGCAAGATACGCAGTATTTT. Translated, it gives CASFQRAAGRVPLQDTQYF.

The gene calls are TRBV20-1 and TRBJ2-3, with 7 bases matching TRBD2. This CDR3 is built from 15 residues. V shed 3 bases and J 3 bases; nucleotides not matched to a gene: 9. Looked up from germline, CDR1 is DFQATT and CDR2 is SNEGSKA (reference sequence). CDR3 nucleotides: TGCAGTGCTAGTAGACTAGCTCTAGTTACAGATACGCAGTATTTT. Translation gives CSASRLALVTDTQYF.

V is TRBV19 and J is TRBJ2-7, with TRBD2 matching over 7 bases. From germline, CDR1 is LNHDA and CDR2 SQIVND (reference sequence). V was pared by 0 bases and J by 2 bases, with 4 bases of the junction left unmatched. The length of the CDR3 is 15 residues. In nucleotides, the CDR3 is TGTGCCAGTAGTATAGACCCTAGCGGAGCCTACGAGCAGTACTTC. This gives the protein CASSIDPSGAYEQYF. The full variable domain, completed using reference TRBV19 and TRBJ2-7, is DGGITQSPKYLFRKEGQNVTLSCEQNLNHDAMYWYRQDPGQGLRLIYYSQIVNDFQKGDIAEGYSVSREKKESFPLTVTSAQKNPTAFYLCASSIDPSGAYEQYFGPGTRLTVT.

This clone was detected only a few times. V is TRBV19 and J is TRBJ1-1, with TRBD1 identical over 8 bases. The CDR3 extends over 14 amino acids. The germline CDR1 and CDR2 sequences are LNHDA and SQIVND (reference sequence). With V trimmed by 3 bases and J by 1 base, 1 base remained unmatched. CDR3 sequence (DNA): TGTGCCAGTAGTATCGGGACAGGGAACACTGAAGCTTTCTTT. This translates into CASSIGTGNTEAFF.

V is TRBV28 and J is TRBJ1-4; 8 nucleotides align to TRBD1. The CDR3 loop spans 15 amino acids. With 6 bases clipped from V and 3 bases from J, the junction kept 6 bases outside the gene matches. Germline V gene lookup returns CDR1 MDHEN and CDR2 SYDVKM. This chain's CDR3 is CASSPWTGSNEKLFF. The CDR3 nucleotides are TGTGCCAGCAGCCCGTGGACAGGGTCTAATGAAAAACTGTTTTTT.

V usage is TRBV12-3 or TRBV12-4 and J usage is TRBJ1-6; D not certain. The V and J ends lost 6 bases and 5 bases respectively, with 5 bases between them. The CDR3 totals 12 residues. DNA of the CDR3: TGTGCCAGCAGACAAAATAATTCACCCCTCCACTTT. Protein sequence: CASRQNNSPLHF.

The CDR3 nucleotides are TGTGCCAGCAGACCGACAGCCTCTAATGAAAAACTGTTTTTT. Amino acids: CASRPTASNEKLFF. This sequence joins TRBV6-5 and TRBJ1-4, with TRBD1 as a possible D gene (5 bases). The CDR3 length is 14 residues. CDR1 and CDR2 from the germline V gene are MNHEY and SVGAGI. V was clipped by 6 bases and J by 3 bases, with 11 bases between them.

This rearrangement joins TRBV7-2 to TRBJ1-2; no firm D call. CDR1 and CDR2 from the germline V gene are SGHTA and FQGNSA. Trimming stripped 1 base from V and 3 bases from J, with 9 bases between. The CDR3 is 14 residues long. CDR3 loop: CASSLDQTYYGYTF. The CDR3 DNA follows: TGTGCCAGCAGCTTAGACCAGACTTACTATGGCTACACCTTC.

The V call is TRBV11-2, the J call TRBJ1-5; possible D gene TRBD1, 5 bases. The V gene's germline CDR1 is SGHAT and CDR2 FQNNGV. CDR3 length equals 14 residues. V was pared by 3 bases and J by 6 bases, with 12 bases between. CDR3 amino acids: CASSFGGMGQPQHF. The DNA of the CDR3 is TGTGCCAGCAGCTTCGGGGGGATGGGTCAGCCCCAGCATTTT.

The chain recombines TRBV11-2 with TRBJ2-3; 7 bases agree with TRBD2. CDR1 and CDR2 from the germline V gene are SGHAT and FQNNGV. The CDR3 covers 16 residues. V lost 1 base and J lost 3; bases outside the gene matches: 7. As DNA, the CDR3 is TGTGCCAGCAGCTTAGTAGGTTTCGGGGGGACAGATACGCAGTATTTT. Translation gives CASSLVGFGGTDTQYF.

V is TRBV19 and J is TRBJ1-1; D call uncertain. Trimming took off 1 base at V and 1 base at J, with 10 bases between the two ends. The CDR3 consists of 15 residues. Germline V gene lookup returns CDR1 LNHDA and CDR2 SQIVND (reference sequence). CDR3 coding DNA: TGTGCCAGTAGTATAGGGGCGGCGGGGAACACTGAAGCTTTCTTT. Its translation is CASSIGAAGNTEAFF.

J is TRBJ2-2 and V is TRBV10-3; 8 bases align to TRBD2. The ends lost 8 bases at V and 4 bases at J; junction bases unmatched: 12. Germline assignment: CDR1 ENHRY and CDR2 SYGVKD. The CDR3 length is 16 residues. The CDR3 loop is CAISTRSGVTTGELFF. The DNA for the CDR3 is TGTGCCATCTCAACCCGTAGCGGGGTGACCACCGGGGAGCTGTTTTTT.

About this clone itself: The identical CDR3 is also encoded by other nucleotide sequences in the sample. The chain has TRBV18 and TRBJ2-2; 9 bases align to TRBD1. In germline, CDR1 is KGHSH, CDR2 LQKENI. The CDR3 runs 16 residues. Trimming took 0 bases from V and 1 from J; bases not matched to a gene: 0. Here the CDR3 DNA reads TGTGCCAGCTCACCACCGACAGGGGGGAACACCGGGGAGCTGTTTTTT. Its translation: CASSPPTGGNTGELFF.

The chain links TRBV7-3 to TRBJ2-1; a possible D gene is TRBD2 (5 bases). Looked up from germline, CDR1 is SGHTA and CDR2 is FQGTGA. The CDR3 runs 14 residues. V lost 4 bases and J 0 bases, leaving 7 bases between the germline ends. The CDR3 coding sequence is TGTGCCAGCAGCTCGAGCGGCTCCTACAATGAGCAGTTCTTC. Protein sequence: CASSSSGSYNEQFF.

The V gene is TRBV6-6, the J gene TRBJ2-1; 12 bases map to TRBD2. The CDR3 sequence is 16 residues long. The J segment lost 4 bases and the V segment lost 4 bases, leaving 5 bases of the junction unmatched. CDR1 and CDR2 (germline): MNHNY, SVGAGI (reference sequence). The CDR3 DNA follows: TGTGCCAGCAGTTCGCTAGCGGGAGGGCCTTACAATGAGCAGTTCTTC. This codes for CASSSLAGGPYNEQFF.

The chain carries TRBV28 and TRBJ1-6; 7 bases are shared with TRBD1. J gave up 11 bases and V 7 bases, and 5 bases lay outside the gene matches. This CDR3 comprises 12 residues. CDR1 is MDHEN and CDR2 is SYDVKM in the germline V gene. The CDR3 coding sequence is TGTGCCAGCACCCCGGGACAGCCACCCCTCCACTTT. This encodes CASTPGQPPLHF.

This chain joins TRBV6-2 or TRBV6-3 and TRBJ2-7; no reliable D call. Germline assignment: CDR1 MNHEY and CDR2 SVGEGT. The CDR3 has 13 amino acids. The V end lost 6 bases, the J end lost 0 bases, and 9 bases lay between the germline ends. CDR3 nucleotide sequence: TGTGCCAGCAGCCACTCAAACTCCTACGAGCAGTACTTC. Amino acid sequence: CASSHSNSYEQYF.

The chain carries TRBV2 and TRBJ2-1, with a tentative D call TRBD2 (5 bases). Germline-derived CDR1 and CDR2 are SNHLY and FYNNEI. The CDR3 has 12 amino acids. Trimming left V 8 bases short and J 4 bases short, with 9 bases between. The CDR3 loop reads CASGLGYNEQFF. CDR3 in DNA: TGTGCCAGCGGACTTGGATACAATGAGCAGTTCTTC. Full variable domain (rest looked up from reference TRBV2 and TRBJ2-1): EPEVTQTPSHQVTQMGQEVILRCVPISNHLYFYWYRQILGQKVEFLVSFYNNEISEKSEIFDDQFSVERPDGSNFTLKIRSTKLEDSAMYFCASGLGYNEQFFGPGTRLTVL.

The chain combines TRBV5-1 with TRBJ1-2; D is unresolved. CDR3 length equals 13 residues. Trimming removed 2 bases at V and 4 bases at J, with 9 bases between. From germline, CDR1 is SGHRS and CDR2 YFSETQ. Here the CDR3 reads CASSFGRGYGYTF. DNA for the CDR3: TGCGCCAGCAGCTTCGGCAGAGGCTATGGCTACACCTTC.

The genes are TRBV5-1 and TRBJ2-3, with TRBD2 matching over 14 bases. In germline, CDR1 is SGHRS, CDR2 YFSETQ. V lost 3 bases and J lost 7; bases outside the gene matches: 4. The CDR3 loop spans 15 amino acids. The CDR3 spells CASSSGTSGGHTQYF. CDR3 nucleotides: TGCGCCAGCAGCTCCGGGACTAGCGGGGGTCATACGCAGTATTTT. The full variable domain, completed using reference TRBV5-1 and TRBJ2-3, is KAGVTQTPRYLIKTRGQQVTLSCSPISGHRSVSWYQQTPGQGLQFLFEYFSETQRNKGNFPGRFSGRQFSNSRSEMNVSTLELGDSALYLCASSSGTSGGHTQYFGPGTRLTVL.

The chain links TRBV7-9 to TRBJ1-1, with a weak D call TRBD1 (6 bases). V dropped 0 bases and J dropped 5 bases, with 13 bases sitting between them. This CDR3 has 15 residues. Germline V gene sequence: CDR1 SEHNR, CDR2 FQNEAQ (reference sequence). The CDR3 here is CASSLASGVRTEAFF. In nucleotides, the CDR3 is TGTGCCAGCAGCTTAGCGTCAGGGGTCAGGACTGAAGCTTTCTTT. Variable domain in full (rest from reference TRBV7-9 and TRBJ1-1): DTGVSQNPRHKITKRGQNVTFRCDPISEHNRLYWYRQTLGQGPEFLTYFQNEAQLEKSRLLSDRFSAERPKGSFSTLEIQRTEQGDSAMYLCASSLASGVRTEAFFGQGTRLTVV.

The V gene is TRBV19, the J gene TRBJ2-7; a weak D match, TRBD1 (5 bases). Germline CDR1 reads LNHDA; CDR2 reads SQIVND (reference sequence). V lost 1 base, J lost 3 bases, and 22 bases lay in between. This CDR3 contains 18 residues. CDR3 protein: CASSIGHQPDSPYYEQYF. In DNA form, the CDR3 reads TGTGCCAGTAGTATAGGCCATCAACCAGACAGCCCCTACTACGAGCAGTACTTC.

The J gene is TRBJ2-7, the V gene TRBV11-2; a possible D gene is TRBD2 (5 bases). V shed 1 base and J shed 6 bases, with 10 bases lying between them. CDR3 length equals 13 residues. Germline V gene data show CDR1 as SGHAT and CDR2 as FQNNGV. The CDR3 DNA is TGTGCCAGCAGCTTAGTCCTGACTACCGAGCAGTACTTC. This codes for CASSLVLTTEQYF.

This chain uses TRBV4-2 with TRBJ2-1, with 10 bases identical to TRBD1. V was clipped by 4 bases and J by 7 bases; unmatched bases: 7. The CDR3 contains 15 residues. In germline, CDR1 is LGHNA, CDR2 YNFKEQ. The DNA of the CDR3 is TGTGCCAGCAGCCCGGGACAGGGGTTAATGAATGAGCAGTTCTTC. Its translation is CASSPGQGLMNEQFF.

This clone was detected only once. The chain is built from TRBV28 and TRBJ2-3; 12 bases map to TRBD1. Unmatched junction bases numbered 9, after V lost 6 bases and J lost 5 bases. CDR3 size: 16 residues. Germline lookup yields CDR1 MDHEN and CDR2 SYDVKM. CDR3 in DNA: TGTGCCAGCAGCCCACTTGGGACAGGGGGCGGAGATACGCAGTATTTT. It specifies CASSPLGTGGGDTQYF.

The chain is built from TRBV25-1 and TRBJ2-1, with 9 bases aligning to TRBD2. V dropped 5 bases and J dropped 6; count of bases not matched to a gene: 8. Germline V gene lookup returns CDR1 MGHDK and CDR2 SYGVNS. The CDR3 covers 15 residues. The CDR3 DNA sequence: TGTGCCAGCAGTCTCCTGGCGGGGGGGCCCAATGAGCAGTTCTTC. Protein product: CASSLLAGGPNEQFF.

This chain links TRBV5-1 with TRBJ2-1; 9 nucleotides agree with TRBD2. The CDR3 totals 15 residues. The junction had 3 bases not matched to a gene; V was cut back by 0 bases and J by 5 bases. From germline, CDR1 is SGHRS and CDR2 YFSETQ. Here the CDR3 reads CASSLDGTSNNEQFF. CDR3 DNA: TGCGCCAGCAGCTTGGATGGGACTAGCAACAATGAGCAGTTCTTC.